This T cell receptor beta chain is drawn from a study of T cells in Graves' hyperthyroidism and ophthalmopathy. Whole-study context: Blood from the periphery was taken at initial diagnosis, before any treatment.

Per germline, CDR1 LNHDA and CDR2 SQIVND (reference sequence). This CDR3 has 13 amino acids. Trimming at V came to 7 bases and at J to 7 bases, leaving 7 bases not matched to a gene. The investigators amplified TCR beta CDR3 regions from RNA transcripts. HTBI primers were the set used in a first-round RT-PCR of the TCR CDR3. TCRdb re-called the multiplex PCR reads with MiXCR, one entry per CDR3 protein. The table records about 760,000 distinct CDR3 sequences, around 40% of them present only once. A lack of ophthalmopathy progression within 18 months defined stable Graves' hyperthyroidism. Sequencing was carried out using blood. This TCR was sampled from a woman in her thirties or forties with Graves' hyperthyroidism. This rearrangement joins TRBV19 to TRBJ1-2; 9 nucleotides agree with TRBD1. DNA for the CDR3: TGTGCCAGTAACCTACAGGGGGCTGGTGGCTACACCTTC. Its translation is CASNLQGAGGYTF.